These 32 T cell receptor beta chains were sequenced from one sample in a study of T cells of healthy individuals. In TCRdb, the 5' RACE reads were re-called with MiXCR into one record per CDR3 protein. This table holds about 96,000 distinct CDR3 sequences, 17% found once. These receptors were obtained from a human donor in good health.

This clonotype turned up a few times. The gene calls are TRBV28 and TRBJ2-7; 9 positions agree with TRBD2. Trimming cost V 5 bases and J 1 base; bases outside gene matches: 6. The germline V gene encodes CDR1 MDHEN and CDR2 SYDVKM. CDR3 length: 15 residues. CDR3 amino acids: CASSTVAGVSYEQYF. The CDR3 DNA follows: TGTGCCAGCAGTACCGTAGCGGGAGTTTCCTACGAGCAGTACTTC.

This rearrangement joins TRBV20-1 to TRBJ2-1, with 7 nucleotides matching TRBD1. The CDR3 extends over 13 amino acids. The germline gives CDR1 DFQATT, CDR2 SNEGSKA (reference sequence). The J segment lost 6 bases and the V segment lost 3 bases, leaving 5 bases of the junction unmatched. CDR3 residues: CSASQGVANEQFF. The CDR3 DNA reads as TGCAGTGCTAGTCAGGGGGTGGCCAATGAGCAGTTCTTC.

The chain is built from TRBV7-9 and TRBJ2-3; D gene ambiguous. This CDR3 is 11 amino acids long. V dropped 8 bases and J dropped 4 bases, with 7 bases sitting between them. CDR1 SEHNR and CDR2 FQNEAQ come from the germline V gene (reference sequence). In nucleotides, the CDR3 is TGTGCCAGCTTTGGGGCAGATACGCAGTATTTT. Its protein product is CASFGADTQYF.

This clonotype was seen a handful of times. The V and J genes are TRBV7-2 and TRBJ2-7; TRBD1 matches at 7 bases. With 5 bases clipped from V and 3 bases from J, the junction kept 4 bases outside the gene matches. The CDR3 is 13 amino acids. Germline V gene lookup returns CDR1 SGHTA and CDR2 FQGNSA. CDR3 sequence: CASSPGQHYEQYF. CDR3 DNA: TGTGCCAGCAGCCCGGGACAGCACTACGAGCAGTACTTC.

This clonotype appeared a few times. The chain employs TRBV2 and TRBJ2-4; D may be TRBD1 (6 bases). Germline V lookup: CDR1 SNHLY, CDR2 FYNNEI. The CDR3 is made up of 15 amino acids. V was clipped by 6 bases and J by 7 bases, with 19 bases between them. Here the CDR3 DNA reads TGTGCCAGCAGGTCGTCGCAAGGGGGTAGGAACATTCAGTACTTC. Translated, it gives CASRSSQGGRNIQYF.

J is TRBJ2-5 and V is TRBV5-1, with D unclear. The CDR3 is made up of 15 amino acids. V dropped 0 bases and J dropped 5 bases, with 14 bases sitting between them. CDR1 and CDR2 from the germline V gene are SGHRS and YFSETQ. CDR3 residues: CASSLEYIPGETQYF. Here the CDR3 DNA reads TGCGCCAGCAGCTTGGAGTATATTCCGGGTGAGACCCAGTACTTC.

The gene calls are TRBV12-3 or TRBV12-4 and TRBJ2-2; 7 bases line up with TRBD1. J lost 4 bases, V lost 8 bases, and 10 bases had no gene match. The CDR3 length is 15 residues. CDR3 amino acids: CASGETGLVTGELFF. The CDR3, as DNA: TGTGCCAGCGGGGAGACAGGGTTGGTCACCGGGGAGCTGTTTTTT.

This clonotype was counted between two and nine times. The chain is built from TRBV27 and TRBJ1-2; unclear D gene. The CDR3 sequence is 15 residues long. The germline V gene has CDR1 MNHEY and CDR2 SMNVEV (reference sequence). The ends were cut back, 5 bases at V and 4 bases at J, with 17 bases in the middle. The CDR3 coding sequence is TGTGCCAGCAGTCAAGCGAGGTCAGGATTCTATGGCTACACCTTC. Translation gives CASSQARSGFYGYTF.

The V and J genes are TRBV27 and TRBJ1-1, with 8 positions matching TRBD1. This CDR3 is 13 amino acids long. Germline V gives CDR1 MNHEY, CDR2 SMNVEV (reference sequence). V trimming: 5 bases; J trimming: 4 bases; junction bases outside the gene matches: 3. The CDR3 DNA is TGTGCCAGCAGTGAAACAGGGGGCACTGAAGCTTTCTTT. This codes for CASSETGGTEAFF.

This clonotype was recorded many times. This rearrangement joins TRBV12-3 or TRBV12-4 to TRBJ1-5, with a tentative D call TRBD1 (5 bases). This CDR3 comprises 14 residues. V lost 4 bases and J 4 bases, leaving 11 bases between the germline ends. The CDR3 sequence: CASSWGDLNQPQHF. For the CDR3, the DNA is TGTGCCAGCAGTTGGGGGGACCTAAATCAGCCCCAGCATTTT.

This clonotype rates as medium-sized (0.01 to 0.1%). V and J are TRBV28 and TRBJ2-7; 7 bases are a match to TRBD2. From germline, CDR1 is MDHEN and CDR2 SYDVKM. The CDR3 has 16 amino acids. V lost 6 bases, J lost 0 bases, and 11 bases stayed unmatched. In nucleotides, the CDR3 is TGTGCCAGCAGACCGACTGGGCGGGGGAGCTCCTACGAGCAGTACTTC. Its protein is CASRPTGRGSSYEQYF.

This clonotype was seen only a few times. The chain has TRBV12-5 and TRBJ1-1; the D gene is possibly TRBD1 (5 bases). This CDR3 spans 19 amino acids. Trimming left V 2 bases short and J 0 bases short, with 22 bases between. Per the germline V gene, CDR1 is LGHNT and CDR2 is FRNRAP. CDR3 amino acids: CASGLNLGGDVGMNTEAFF. The CDR3 nucleotides are TGTGCTAGTGGTTTGAATTTAGGTGGGGACGTTGGAATGAACACTGAAGCTTTCTTT.

This chain uses TRBV4-1 with TRBJ1-6; a weak D match, TRBD1 (5 bases). This CDR3 region has 14 residues. Germline loops: CDR1 MGHRA, CDR2 YSYEKL. Trimming cost V 5 bases and J 12 bases, with 17 bases left between them. The CDR3 DNA reads TGCGCCAGCAGCGAGGGGACCTGGGGCGGACCCCTCCACTTT. Its protein is CASSEGTWGGPLHF.

Note on this clonotype: A much bigger clone sits one base away, suggesting this may be a read error. J is TRBJ2-7 and V is TRBV28; D might be TRBD1 (6 bases). The CDR3 runs 15 residues. With 9 bases removed from V and 3 bases from J, the gap between germline ends came to 21 bases. Germline V gene data show CDR1 as MDHEN and CDR2 as SYDVKM. Here the CDR3 reads CARIYGVETGYEQYF. The CDR3 bases are TGTGCCAGGATCTACGGGGTTGAGACAGGCTACGAGCAGTACTTC. The complete variable domain, with remaining parts taken from reference TRBV28 and TRBJ2-7, reads DVKVTQSSRYLVKRTGEKVFLECVQDMDHENMFWYRQDPGLGLRLIYFSYDVKMKEKGDIPEGYSVSREKKERFSLILESASTNQTSMYLCARIYGVETGYEQYFGPGTRLTVT.

This clonotype was found many times. This chain uses TRBV7-2 with TRBJ2-7; tentative D call: TRBD1 (6 bases). CDR1 is SGHTA and CDR2 is FQGNSA in the germline V gene. The CDR3 consists of 15 residues. Deletions cut 3 bases from V and 3 bases from J, with 15 bases between. CDR3 nucleotide sequence: TGTGCCAGCAGCTTGGACAGCTCCCCCTACTACGAGCAGTACTTC. Residues: CASSLDSSPYYEQYF.

This clonotype was found many times. V is TRBV6-5 and J is TRBJ1-6; D might be TRBD1 (6 bases). The CDR3 has 16 residues. V was cut by 2 bases and J by 7 bases, with 15 bases left in between. CDR1 and CDR2 from the germline V gene are MNHEY and SVGAGI. The CDR3 nucleotides read TGTGCCAGCAGTTACCCTCGGACAGTACAGAATTCACCCCTCCACTTT. Translated: CASSYPRTVQNSPLHF.

This chain connects TRBV28 to TRBJ2-2; D is uncertain. CDR1 MDHEN and CDR2 SYDVKM come from the germline V gene. Trimming pared 3 bases from V and 4 bases from J, leaving 18 bases between. The CDR3 loop spans 17 amino acids. The CDR3 DNA follows: TGTGCCAGCAGTTTTTCGCCCCTTGTCAGCCCCACCGGGGAGCTGTTTTTT. Its translation is CASSFSPLVSPTGELFF.

The V and J genes are TRBV28 and TRBJ2-7; TRBD1 is a possible D gene (6 bases). The germline V and J ends were trimmed by 4 bases and 10 bases, with 20 bases remaining between them. This CDR3 region has 14 residues. The V gene's germline CDR1 is MDHEN and CDR2 SYDVKM. CDR3 sequence: CASSYGTPTPSQYF. The DNA of the CDR3 is TGTGCCAGCAGTTACGGGACACCAACCCCGAGTCAGTACTTC.

CDR3 DNA sequence: TGCAGTGCACACCAAGCGGCTCCCTACGAGCAGTACTTC. Translated, it gives CSAHQAAPYEQYF. V usage is TRBV20-1 and J usage is TRBJ2-7; D is possibly TRBD2 (5 bases). The CDR3 consists of 13 residues. The V gene lost 6 bases and the J gene lost 2 bases, with 14 bases spanning the gap. The germline V gene has CDR1 DFQATT and CDR2 SNEGSKA (reference sequence).

V gene TRBV3-1 combines with J gene TRBJ1-2; D ambiguous. The germline gives CDR1 LGHDT, CDR2 YNNKEL (reference sequence). This CDR3 comprises 15 residues. The V end was cut by 2 bases, the J end by 3 bases, with 13 bases between. The CDR3 DNA reads TGTGCCAGCAGCCAACTAATAACAGCTGACTATGGCTACACCTTC. This codes for CASSQLITADYGYTF.

This clonotype appeared many times. This chain uses TRBV15 with TRBJ2-7, with 8 bases lining up with TRBD2. This CDR3 contains 17 residues. From germline, CDR1 is LNHNV and CDR2 YYDKDF (reference sequence). J gave up 5 bases and V 5 bases, and 17 bases lay outside the gene matches. CDR3 sequence (DNA): TGTGCCACCAGCTATGACTGGGCGGGAGGCATGGGAAACGAGCAGTACTTC. The encoded protein is CATSYDWAGGMGNEQYF.

This clonotype was observed a few times. The chain links TRBV5-5 to TRBJ1-4; D unresolved. Germline CDR1 is SGHKS and CDR2 is YYEKEE (reference sequence). Trimming took 2 bases from V and 6 from J, leaving 8 bases between them. This CDR3 is 13 amino acids long. Written as DNA, the CDR3 is TGTGCCAGCAGCTTAGCCTCCTATGAAAAACTGTTTTTT. It translates to CASSLASYEKLFF.

This clonotype was seen ten or more times. The genes are TRBV6-2 or TRBV6-3 and TRBJ1-6; D remains ambiguous. CDR3 length: 12 amino acids. Germline assignment: CDR1 MNHEY and CDR2 SVGEGT. V shed 4 bases and J shed 7 bases, with 5 bases lying between them. The CDR3, as DNA: TGTGCCAGCAGTTTTCGGAATTCACCCCTCCACTTT. Amino acids: CASSFRNSPLHF.

This clonotype was seen repeatedly, ten times or more. This rearrangement joins TRBV6-1 to TRBJ1-4, with 8 positions matching TRBD1. The CDR3 is made up of 15 amino acids. The V and J ends lost 3 bases and 7 bases, in that order; junction bases with no gene match: 7. The germline V gene encodes CDR1 MNHNS and CDR2 SASEGT. The CDR3 here is CASSDSQGASEKLFF. Here the CDR3 DNA reads TGTGCCAGCAGTGATTCCCAGGGGGCTAGTGAAAAACTGTTTTTT.

The V gene is TRBV3-1, the J gene TRBJ2-5, with D uncertain. The CDR3 spans 14 residues. Germline assignment: CDR1 LGHDT and CDR2 YNNKEL (reference sequence). Trimming took off 1 base at V and 5 bases at J, with 11 bases between the two ends. The CDR3 sequence is CASSQGVEEETQYF. In nucleotides, the CDR3 is TGTGCCAGCAGCCAAGGAGTAGAGGAGGAGACCCAGTACTTC.

The rearrangement links TRBV6-2 or TRBV6-3 to TRBJ2-1, with TRBD1 as a possible D gene (6 bases). V lost 8 bases to trimming and J lost 4 bases, with 9 bases between them. CDR1 is MNHEY and CDR2 is SVGEGT in the germline V gene. The CDR3 contains 12 residues. The CDR3, as DNA: TGTGCCAGCGATGGACAGTACAATGAGCAGTTCTTC. This encodes CASDGQYNEQFF.

This clonotype has only a few counts. V and J are TRBV6-6 and TRBJ1-6; D uncertain. Germline V gene sequence: CDR1 MNHNY, CDR2 SVGAGI (reference sequence). Trimming removed 7 bases from V and 10 bases from J, with 20 bases in between. CDR3 size: 15 residues. As DNA, the CDR3 is TGTGCCAGCACCCTACAAAGGAAAGAGGGATCACCCCTCCACTTT. It is translated as CASTLQRKEGSPLHF.

V is TRBV12-3 or TRBV12-4 and J is TRBJ2-5; 7 bases align to TRBD1. There are 12 residues in the CDR3. J was trimmed by 3 bases and V by 5 bases; bases with no gene match: 0. CDR3 in DNA: TGTGCCAGCAGTCAGGGGGAAGAGACCCAGTACTTC. It specifies CASSQGEETQYF.

This clonotype was counted a few times. V and J are TRBV10-3 and TRBJ2-3, with a weak D call TRBD2 (6 bases). Per germline, CDR1 ENHRY and CDR2 SYGVKD. V was shortened by 6 bases and J by 0 bases, with 16 bases between the two germline ends. There are 16 residues in the CDR3. Here the CDR3 reads CAISTLSSASTDTQYF. The CDR3 DNA reads TGTGCCATCAGCACCCTCTCTAGCGCTAGCACAGATACGCAGTATTTT.

This sequence joins TRBV28 and TRBJ2-7; 13 bases are a match to TRBD2. The CDR3 is 15 residues long. Germline CDR1 reads MDHEN; CDR2 reads SYDVKM. After removal of 5 bases from V and 7 bases from J, the junction contained 8 bases not matched to a gene. The CDR3: CASSPPLAGGREQYF. The CDR3 DNA sequence: TGTGCCAGCAGTCCCCCACTAGCGGGAGGGAGGGAGCAGTACTTC.

This clonotype turned up a few times. This rearrangement joins TRBV7-9 to TRBJ1-4; maybe TRBD1 (5 bases). The V end was cut by 5 bases, the J end by 2 bases, with 15 bases between. Germline V gives CDR1 SEHNR, CDR2 FQNEAQ (reference sequence). CDR3 length: 16 amino acids. The CDR3 sequence: CASSPGRWGTNEKLFF. The DNA for the CDR3 is TGTGCCAGCAGCCCCGGGCGTTGGGGGACTAATGAAAAACTGTTTTTT.

This chain joins TRBV7-8 and TRBJ2-4; weak D call: TRBD2 (5 bases). The germline V gene has CDR1 SGHVS and CDR2 FQNEAQ. The CDR3 runs 14 residues. With 5 bases removed from V and 2 bases from J, the gap between germline ends came to 10 bases. In DNA, the CDR3 is TGTGCCAGCAGCCCCGTGGACTCCAAAAACATTCAGTACTTC. This gives the protein CASSPVDSKNIQYF.